This T cell receptor (beta chain) stems from a study of PD-1 blockade in classical Hodgkin lymphoma. Overall study results and limits: According to reports, newly diagnosed patients had lower baseline TCR diversity than healthy donors, and relapsed/refractory patients had lower baseline TCR diversity still. Newly diagnosed patients and complete responders had comparable diversity at baseline. Unlike CD8+ TCR diversity, which did not rise significantly by C4D1, CD4+ TCR diversity did.

Points on this clone: Its antigen is unknown.

The junction had 5 bases not matched to a gene; V was cut back by 0 bases and J by 1 base. Germline V gives CDR1 WSHSY, CDR2 SAAADI. CDR3 size: 16 residues. TCRdb's table, derived via immunoSEQ multiplex PCR, lists solely in-frame clones and lacks some. The sample comprises almost 95,000 clones, more than 80% of which are singletons, and approximately 15% rests with the top ten. Time point indicated: cycle 4 day 1 (C4D1), after five to seven weeks of nivolumab. All trial patients relapsed after autologous stem cell transplantation. The rearrangement joins TRBV10-2 to TRBJ2-5, with 7 nucleotides matching TRBD2. The sample consisted of peripheral blood mononuclear cells (PBMCs), taken before the fourth cycle of nivolumab. This clonotype was obtained from a human donor with classical Hodgkin lymphoma. CDR3 sequence (DNA): TGCGCCAGCAGTGAGTCGAGGGAGGGACCCCAAGAGACCCAGTACTTC. This encodes CASSESREGPQETQYF.